This T cell receptor beta chain was obtained from a study of T-cell reconstitution after alpha-beta-depleted transplantation in children. Study findings and constraints: Surviving recipient T cells and thymic progenitors produced the high day-60 TCRbeta diversity seen in some patients.

Per the germline V gene, CDR1 is SGDLS and CDR2 is YYNGEE. This CDR3 has 19 amino acids. V gave up 3 bases and J gave up 4 bases; unmatched junction bases: 19. Unique molecular identifiers were used to barcode this TCRbeta library. MiXCR was run by TCRdb on the PCR reads, yielding one entry per CDR3 protein. The sample lists about 540,000 distinct CDR3 sequences; roughly a quarter were seen once. The table lists this clonotype with a few counts. Antigen specificity is unknown. Sequenced here: PBMCs, sampled before TCRalphabeta/CD19-depleted stem cell transplant. The clonotype originates from a boy under three years old with Wiskott-Aldrich syndrome, due to receive a stem cell transplant. The chain uses TRBV9 and TRBJ2-3, with 8 positions matching TRBD1. The CDR3 DNA follows: TGTGCCAGCAGCGCAACCTTTAGACCCCAGGGGGCAGGGGCAGATACGCAGTATTTT. Protein sequence: CASSATFRPQGAGADTQYF. Combining the CDR3 with reference TRBV9 and TRBJ2-3 gives the whole variable domain DSGVTQTPKHLITATGQRVTLRCSPRSGDLSVYWYQQSLDQGLQFLIQYYNGEERAKGNILERFSAQQFPDLHSELNLSSLELGDSALYFCASSATFRPQGAGADTQYFGPGTRLTVL.